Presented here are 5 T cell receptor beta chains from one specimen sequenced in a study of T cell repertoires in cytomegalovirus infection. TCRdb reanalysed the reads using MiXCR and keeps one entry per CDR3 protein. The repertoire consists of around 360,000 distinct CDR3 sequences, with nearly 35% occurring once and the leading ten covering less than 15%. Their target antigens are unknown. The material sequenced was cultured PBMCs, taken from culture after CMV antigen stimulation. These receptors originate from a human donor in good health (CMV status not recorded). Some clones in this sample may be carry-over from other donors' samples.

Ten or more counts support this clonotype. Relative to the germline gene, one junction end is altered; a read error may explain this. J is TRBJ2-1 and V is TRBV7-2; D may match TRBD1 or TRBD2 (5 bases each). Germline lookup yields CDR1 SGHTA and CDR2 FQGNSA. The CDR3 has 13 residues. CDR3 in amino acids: CASSLDMGTPSIF. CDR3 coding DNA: TGTGCCAGCAGCTTAGACATGGGGACCCCCTCAATCTTC.

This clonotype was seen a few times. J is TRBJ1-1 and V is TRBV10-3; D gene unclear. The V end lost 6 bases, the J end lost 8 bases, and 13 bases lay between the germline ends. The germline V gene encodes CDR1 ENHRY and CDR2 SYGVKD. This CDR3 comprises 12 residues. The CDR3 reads CAIRTQTEEAFF. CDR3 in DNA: TGTGCCATCAGGACACAGACGGAGGAAGCTTTCTTT.

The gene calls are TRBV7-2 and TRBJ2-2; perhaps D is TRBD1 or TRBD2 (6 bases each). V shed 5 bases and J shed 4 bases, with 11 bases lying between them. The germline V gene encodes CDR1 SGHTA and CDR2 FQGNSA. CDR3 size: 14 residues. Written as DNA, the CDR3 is TGTGCCAGCAGCCGGGGGCAGGGCACCGGGGAGCTGTTTTTT. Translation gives CASSRGQGTGELFF. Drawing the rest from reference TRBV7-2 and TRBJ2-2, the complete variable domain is GAGVSQSPSNKVTEKGKDVELRCDPISGHTALYWYRQSLGQGLEFLIYFQGNSAPDKSGLPSDRFSAERTGGSVSTLTIQRTQQEDSAVYLCASSRGQGTGELFFGEGSRLTVL.

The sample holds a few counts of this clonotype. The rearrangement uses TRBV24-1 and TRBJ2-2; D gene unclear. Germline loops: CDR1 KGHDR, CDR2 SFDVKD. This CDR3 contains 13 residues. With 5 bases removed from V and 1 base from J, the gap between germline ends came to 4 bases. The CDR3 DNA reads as TGTGCCACCAGTGTAGGGAACACCGGGGAGCTGTTTTTT. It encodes CATSVGNTGELFF.

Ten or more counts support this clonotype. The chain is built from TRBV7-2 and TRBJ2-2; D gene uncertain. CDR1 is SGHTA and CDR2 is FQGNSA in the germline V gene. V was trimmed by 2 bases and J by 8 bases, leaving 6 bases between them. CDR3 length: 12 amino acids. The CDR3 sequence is CASSLFRGELFF. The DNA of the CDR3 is TGTGCCAGCAGCTTATTCCGGGGGGAGCTGTTTTTT.